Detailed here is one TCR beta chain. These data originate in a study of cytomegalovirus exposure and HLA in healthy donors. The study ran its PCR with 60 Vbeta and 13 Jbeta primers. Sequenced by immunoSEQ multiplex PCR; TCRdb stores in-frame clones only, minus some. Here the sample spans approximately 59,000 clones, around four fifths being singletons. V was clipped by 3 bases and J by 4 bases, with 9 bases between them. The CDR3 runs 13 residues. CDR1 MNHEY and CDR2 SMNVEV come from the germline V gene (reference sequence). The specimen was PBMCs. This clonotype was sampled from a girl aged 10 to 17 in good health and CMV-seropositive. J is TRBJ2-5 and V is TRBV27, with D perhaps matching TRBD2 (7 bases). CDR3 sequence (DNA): TGTGCCAGCAGTTTCGGGGGGCGAGAGACCCAGTACTTC. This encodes CASSFGGRETQYF.